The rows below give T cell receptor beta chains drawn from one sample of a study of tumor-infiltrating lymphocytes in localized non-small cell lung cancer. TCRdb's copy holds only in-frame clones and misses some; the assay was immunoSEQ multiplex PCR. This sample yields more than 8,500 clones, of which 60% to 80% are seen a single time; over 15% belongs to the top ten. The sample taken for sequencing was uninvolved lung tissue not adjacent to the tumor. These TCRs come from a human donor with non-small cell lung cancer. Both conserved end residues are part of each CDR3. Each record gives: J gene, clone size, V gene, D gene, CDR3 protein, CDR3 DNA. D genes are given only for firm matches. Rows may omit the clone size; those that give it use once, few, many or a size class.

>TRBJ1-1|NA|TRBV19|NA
CASTQDTEAFF
TGTGCCAGTACCCAAGACACTGAAGCTTTCTTT
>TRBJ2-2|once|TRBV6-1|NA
CASSGYRGGSTGELFF
TGTGCCAGCAGTGGTTACAGGGGCGGGAGTACCGGGGAGCTGTTTTTT
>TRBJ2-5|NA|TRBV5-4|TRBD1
CASSLAGTGAGETQYF
TGTGCCAGCAGCTTGGCCGGGACAGGGGCCGGCGAGACCCAGTACTTC
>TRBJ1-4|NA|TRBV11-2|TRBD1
CASSRDSFEKLFF
TGTGCCAGCAGCCGGGACAGTTTCGAAAAACTGTTTTTT
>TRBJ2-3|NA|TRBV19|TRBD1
CASSADRLSTDTQYF
TGTGCCAGTAGTGCGGACAGGTTAAGCACAGATACGCAGTATTTT
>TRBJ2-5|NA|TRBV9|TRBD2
CASSVGLAGIQETQYF
TGTGCCAGCAGCGTGGGACTAGCGGGGATCCAAGAGACCCAGTACTTC
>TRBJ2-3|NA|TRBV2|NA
CASGGGRTQYF
TGTGCCAGCGGGGGGGGGCGGACGCAGTATTTT
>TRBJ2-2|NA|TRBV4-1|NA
CASSQDGRTRNTGELFF
TGCGCCAGCAGCCAAGACGGGCGTACACGGAACACCGGGGAGCTGTTTTTT
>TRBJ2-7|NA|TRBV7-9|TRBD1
CASSSGQGNEQYF
TGTGCCAGCAGCTCGGGACAGGGAAACGAGCAGTACTTC
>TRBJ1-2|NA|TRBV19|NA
CASSMWQEHYGYTF
TGTGCCAGTAGTATGTGGCAGGAGCACTATGGCTACACCTTC
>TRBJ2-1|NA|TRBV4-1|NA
CASSQDLRYEQFF
TGCGCCAGCAGCCAAGATCTCAGGTATGAGCAGTTCTTC
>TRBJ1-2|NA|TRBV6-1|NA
CASGVGVNYGYTF
TGTGCCAGCGGGGTCGGGGTAAACTATGGCTACACCTTC
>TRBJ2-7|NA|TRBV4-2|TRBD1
CASSQSPGQGTYEQYF
TGTGCCAGCAGCCAATCGCCGGGACAGGGGACCTACGAGCAGTACTTC
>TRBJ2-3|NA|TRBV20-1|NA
CSASKGDTQYF
TGCAGTGCTAGTAAAGGAGATACGCAGTATTTT
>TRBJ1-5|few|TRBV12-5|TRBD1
CASALGQGGNQPQHF
TGTGCTAGTGCCTTAGGACAGGGAGGCAATCAGCCCCAGCATTTT
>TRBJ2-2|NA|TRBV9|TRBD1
CASSFGQGRTGELFF
TGTGCCAGCAGCTTCGGACAGGGACGGACCGGGGAGCTGTTTTTT
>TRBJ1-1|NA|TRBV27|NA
CASSYSGNTEAFF
TGTGCCAGCAGTTACTCCGGGAACACTGAAGCTTTCTTT
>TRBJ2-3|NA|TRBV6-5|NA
CASNRDGNTDTQYF
TGTGCCAGCAACAGGGACGGAAACACAGATACGCAGTATTTT
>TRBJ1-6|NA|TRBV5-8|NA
CASRRTGAPNSPLHF
TGTGCCAGCAGACGAACGGGGGCGCCTAATTCACCCCTCCACTTT
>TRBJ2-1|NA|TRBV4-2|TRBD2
CASSRNLGGEYNEQFF
TGTGCCAGCAGCCGAAATTTGGGGGGGGAATACAATGAGCAGTTCTTC
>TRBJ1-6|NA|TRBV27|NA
CASSLEWGLIGSPLHF
TGTGCCAGCAGTTTAGAGTGGGGGTTGATAGGTTCACCCCTCCACTTT
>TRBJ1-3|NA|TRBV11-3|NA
CASSLIRTGNTIYF
TGTGCCAGCAGCTTAATTAGGACTGGAAACACCATATATTTT